Given below is one T cell receptor beta chain in context. This specimen belongs to a study of Tregs in tolerant kidney transplant recipients. Here immunoSEQ multiplex PCR was the method, and the copy in TCRdb shows in-frame clones only, minus some. Altogether about 83,000 clones are present, 95% to 98% being singletons, with the ten largest covering approximately 0.56%. Sequenced material: CD4+ T cells from blood, taken before the transplant. This clonotype was obtained from a human donor who received a combined kidney and bone marrow transplant.

In DNA, the CDR3 is TGTGCCAGCAGCTCCAGGACAGATGGAAACACCATATATTTT. It specifies CASSSRTDGNTIYF. The V gene is TRBV7-9, the J gene TRBJ1-3; the D gene is possibly TRBD1 (6 bases). This CDR3 has 14 amino acids. The V end lost 4 bases, the J end lost 3 bases, and 10 bases lay between the germline ends. Germline CDR1 reads SEHNR; CDR2 reads FQNEAQ (reference sequence).